The rows below give T cell receptor beta chains drawn from one sample of a study of cytomegalovirus exposure and HLA in healthy donors. Sequencing used immunoSEQ multiplex PCR; TCRdb keeps in-frame clones, though not all of them. The sample holds approximately 100,000 clones, more than 60% seen once. The sequenced sample consisted of PBMCs. The receptors originated from a man aged 35 to 55 in good health and CMV-seronegative. The CDR3 runs from the conserved cysteine through the conserved F or W. A D gene is named only where the DNA matches it firmly. The size of a clone is reported for some rows only, either as once, few or many, or as a class for expanded clones.

CDR3 DNA: TGTTCCAGCAGCCCGGGACAGTCAAACACTGAAGCTTTCTTT
CDR3 protein: CSSSPGQSNTEAFF
J gene: TRBJ1-1
D gene: TRBD1
V gene: TRBV7-9
clone size: .

CDR3 DNA: TGCAGCGTTGAAGACGGTCAGACCCAGTACTTC
CDR3 protein: CSVEDGQTQYF
J gene: TRBJ2-5
D gene: .
V gene: TRBV29-1
clone size: .

CDR3 DNA: TGTGCCAGCAGCTTAGTGCCACTAGCGGGAGAGACCCAGTACTTC
CDR3 protein: CASSLVPLAGETQYF
J gene: TRBJ2-5
D gene: TRBD2
V gene: TRBV11-2
clone size: few

CDR3 DNA: TGTGCCAGCAGCGTAGCCGGGAGCCAAGAGACCCAGTACTTC
CDR3 protein: CASSVAGSQETQYF
J gene: TRBJ2-5
D gene: .
V gene: TRBV7-2
clone size: .

CDR3 DNA: TGTGCCAGCAGTCCCGACAGGGGGAATGAAAAACTGTTTTTT
CDR3 protein: CASSPDRGNEKLFF
J gene: TRBJ1-4
D gene: TRBD1
V gene: TRBV2
clone size: once

CDR3 DNA: TGTGCCAGCAGCCCCCGACTAGCGGGGGGGCCTCGAGCATACAATGAGCAGTTCTTC
CDR3 protein: CASSPRLAGGPRAYNEQFF
J gene: TRBJ2-1
D gene: TRBD2
V gene: TRBV9
clone size: .

CDR3 DNA: TGTGCCAGTAGCCAAAACAGGGGGGAGTCGCAGTATTTT
CDR3 protein: CASSQNRGESQYF
J gene: TRBJ2-3
D gene: TRBD1
V gene: TRBV19
clone size: .

CDR3 DNA: TGTGCCAGCAGCTCTCGGGGAGAGCTGAACACTGAAGCTTTCTTT
CDR3 protein: CASSSRGELNTEAFF
J gene: TRBJ1-1
D gene: .
V gene: TRBV6-6
clone size: .

CDR3 DNA: TGTGCCAGCAGCGAACAGGGGAACACTGAAGCTTTCTTT
CDR3 protein: CASSEQGNTEAFF
J gene: TRBJ1-1
D gene: .
V gene: TRBV7-3
clone size: .

CDR3 DNA: TGTGCCAGCAGTGAAGCTCGGGGGACTGAAGCTTTCTTT
CDR3 protein: CASSEARGTEAFF
J gene: TRBJ1-1
D gene: .
V gene: TRBV6-1
clone size: .

CDR3 DNA: TGCAGCGTAAGGGACCCCGGGGGAGCTTTCTTT
CDR3 protein: CSVRDPGGAFF
J gene: TRBJ1-1
D gene: .
V gene: TRBV29-1
clone size: once

CDR3 DNA: TGTGCCAGCAATTCGGACTGGGAGACCCAGTACTTC
CDR3 protein: CASNSDWETQYF
J gene: TRBJ2-5
D gene: .
V gene: TRBV2
clone size: .

CDR3 DNA: TGTGCCAGTAGTCCGCGGGGGGGAGCAACTAATGAAAAACTGTTTTTT
CDR3 protein: CASSPRGGATNEKLFF
J gene: TRBJ1-4
D gene: .
V gene: TRBV19
clone size: .

CDR3 DNA: TGTGCCAGCATTTTTGAGTTTTTAGCAACCTATGGCTACACCTTC
CDR3 protein: CASIFEFLATYGYTF
J gene: TRBJ1-2
D gene: .
V gene: TRBV2
clone size: few

CDR3 DNA: TGTGCCAGCAGCTTGGCTAGCGGGGGGCACACAGATACGCAGTATTTT
CDR3 protein: CASSLASGGHTDTQYF
J gene: TRBJ2-3
D gene: TRBD2
V gene: TRBV5-5
clone size: .

CDR3 DNA: TGTGCCAGCAGCCTCCGGAGAGGGGGAAATGAAAAACTGTTTTTT
CDR3 protein: CASSLRRGGNEKLFF
J gene: TRBJ1-4
D gene: .
V gene: TRBV21-1
clone size: .

CDR3 DNA: TGTGCCAGCCAACTAGGGATCCAAGAGACCCAGTACTTC
CDR3 protein: CASQLGIQETQYF
J gene: TRBJ2-5
D gene: .
V gene: TRBV2
clone size: .

CDR3 DNA: TGTGCCAGCAGTACCTCCGGCACCGGGGAGCTGTTTTTT
CDR3 protein: CASSTSGTGELFF
J gene: TRBJ2-2
D gene: .
V gene: TRBV6-4
clone size: .

CDR3 DNA: TGCAGCGTTGAACTTCCGGGACAGGGGCACACCGGGGAGCTGTTTTTT
CDR3 protein: CSVELPGQGHTGELFF
J gene: TRBJ2-2
D gene: TRBD1
V gene: TRBV29-1
clone size: .

CDR3 DNA: TGCGCCAGCAGCTTGGAGGGGGGGTACACTGAAGCTTTCTTT
CDR3 protein: CASSLEGGYTEAFF
J gene: TRBJ1-1
D gene: .
V gene: TRBV5-1
clone size: .

CDR3 DNA: TGTGCCAGCAGCCCAGGGACTAGCGTCGAAGAGACCCAGTACTTC
CDR3 protein: CASSPGTSVEETQYF
J gene: TRBJ2-5
D gene: TRBD2
V gene: TRBV11-3
clone size: .

CDR3 DNA: TGTGCCAGCAGCGGACAGGGCAGCTCCTACAATGAGCAGTTCTTC
CDR3 protein: CASSGQGSSYNEQFF
J gene: TRBJ2-1
D gene: TRBD1
V gene: TRBV5-4
clone size: .

CDR3 DNA: TGTGCCAGCAGCGTACAGGAAAGCTCCTACAATGAGCAGTTCTTC
CDR3 protein: CASSVQESSYNEQFF
J gene: TRBJ2-1
D gene: .
V gene: TRBV6-5
clone size: .

CDR3 DNA: TGCGCCAGCAGCTCGCGGACAGGGGAGAGCGAGCAGTACTTC
CDR3 protein: CASSSRTGESEQYF
J gene: TRBJ2-7
D gene: TRBD1
V gene: TRBV5-1
clone size: .

CDR3 DNA: TGTGCCAGCAGCCCAAATCCGGGACTAGAAGAGACCCAGTACTTC
CDR3 protein: CASSPNPGLEETQYF
J gene: TRBJ2-5
D gene: TRBD2
V gene: TRBV7-7
clone size: .

CDR3 DNA: TGTGCCAGCAGTCCCGGACAGGCGAATCAGCCCCAGCATTTT
CDR3 protein: CASSPGQANQPQHF
J gene: TRBJ1-5
D gene: TRBD1
V gene: TRBV6-5
clone size: .

CDR3 DNA: TGTGCCAGCAGCTCGGCGGTAGCGGGGGGGCGGGCAGATACGCAGTATTTT
CDR3 protein: CASSSAVAGGRADTQYF
J gene: TRBJ2-3
D gene: TRBD2
V gene: TRBV7-6
clone size: .

CDR3 DNA: TGCGCCAGCAGCAAAGGGCGGGCGGGAGAGACCCAGTACTTC
CDR3 protein: CASSKGRAGETQYF
J gene: TRBJ2-5
D gene: .
V gene: TRBV4-1
clone size: .

CDR3 DNA: TGTGCCAGCAGTGGGGACAGGTTCGAAGGTTCACCCCTCCACTTT
CDR3 protein: CASSGDRFEGSPLHF
J gene: TRBJ1-6
D gene: TRBD1
V gene: TRBV6-1
clone size: .

CDR3 DNA: TGCGCCAGCAGCCACTACCAGGGGCAGTCCTACGAGCAGTACTTC
CDR3 protein: CASSHYQGQSYEQYF
J gene: TRBJ2-7
D gene: .
V gene: TRBV4-1
clone size: .

CDR3 DNA: TGCGCCAGCAGCAATTCACAGAACCGATACAATGAGCAGTTCTTC
CDR3 protein: CASSNSQNRYNEQFF
J gene: TRBJ2-1
D gene: .
V gene: TRBV5-1
clone size: many

CDR3 DNA: TGTGCCAGTAGTCTCCCAGGGGGGATGAACACTGAAGCTTTCTTT
CDR3 protein: CASSLPGGMNTEAFF
J gene: TRBJ1-1
D gene: TRBD1
V gene: TRBV19
clone size: few

CDR3 DNA: TGTGCCAGCAGCTTATCCAAGACAGGACAAGAGACCCAGTACTTC
CDR3 protein: CASSLSKTGQETQYF
J gene: TRBJ2-5
D gene: .
V gene: TRBV11-3
clone size: .

CDR3 DNA: TGTGCCAGCACTGGGCAGCCCTACACTGAAGCTTTCTTT
CDR3 protein: CASTGQPYTEAFF
J gene: TRBJ1-1
D gene: .
V gene: TRBV2
clone size: .

CDR3 DNA: TGTGCCAGCAGTCCGCCCGGGGGGTTTGGGGGAGATACGCAGTATTTT
CDR3 protein: CASSPPGGFGGDTQYF
J gene: TRBJ2-3
D gene: TRBD2
V gene: TRBV6-6
clone size: .

CDR3 DNA: TGCGCCAGCAGCGGACAGGGTTTGGATTCACCCCTCCACTTT
CDR3 protein: CASSGQGLDSPLHF
J gene: TRBJ1-6
D gene: TRBD1
V gene: TRBV5-1
clone size: once

CDR3 DNA: TGTGCCAGTAGATCCGGGACTACCCCTTCGGCTGAGCAGTTCTTC
CDR3 protein: CASRSGTTPSAEQFF
J gene: TRBJ2-1
D gene: TRBD2
V gene: TRBV19
clone size: .

CDR3 DNA: TGCGCCAGCAGCCAAGATCTCGCAGGGCTCGGGGAAAAACTGTTTTTT
CDR3 protein: CASSQDLAGLGEKLFF
J gene: TRBJ1-4
D gene: .
V gene: TRBV4-1
clone size: .

CDR3 DNA: TGTGCCAGCAGCCCCCCCGGGGGGCTCTTGAAAACAGATACGCAGTATTTT
CDR3 protein: CASSPPGGLLKTDTQYF
J gene: TRBJ2-3
D gene: .
V gene: TRBV12-1
clone size: .

CDR3 DNA: TGTGCCAGCAGTGAAGGTAACGGCGGCTATGGCTACACCTTC
CDR3 protein: CASSEGNGGYGYTF
J gene: TRBJ1-2
D gene: .
V gene: TRBV2
clone size: .

CDR3 DNA: TGCGCCAGCAGCATCGTCGGAGGACAGGTTAATGAAAAACTGTTTTTT
CDR3 protein: CASSIVGGQVNEKLFF
J gene: TRBJ1-4
D gene: TRBD1
V gene: TRBV5-1
clone size: .

CDR3 DNA: TGTGCCAGCAGCCAAGACCGTCTGCGACTAGCGGGGGAGACCCAGTACTTC
CDR3 protein: CASSQDRLRLAGETQYF
J gene: TRBJ2-5
D gene: TRBD2
V gene: TRBV4-2
clone size: .

CDR3 DNA: TGTGCCATCAGCAGGACTAGCACAGATACGCAGTATTTT
CDR3 protein: CAISRTSTDTQYF
J gene: TRBJ2-3
D gene: .
V gene: TRBV10-3
clone size: .

CDR3 DNA: TGTGCCAGTAGCAACGTCAGGACAGGGGGCAGTTCGAGGACTGAAGCTTTCTTT
CDR3 protein: CASSNVRTGGSSRTEAFF
J gene: TRBJ1-1
D gene: TRBD1
V gene: TRBV19
clone size: .

CDR3 DNA: TGTGCCAGTACCACGCAGGGGGGCGGCATTCAGTACTTC
CDR3 protein: CASTTQGGGIQYF
J gene: TRBJ2-4
D gene: .
V gene: TRBV19
clone size: .

CDR3 DNA: TGTGCCTGCCACCGGGACAGGGGAATGAACACTGAAGCTTTCTTT
CDR3 protein: CACHRDRGMNTEAFF
J gene: TRBJ1-1
D gene: TRBD1
V gene: TRBV2
clone size: once

CDR3 DNA: TGTGCCAGCTCACCTGGACTGATGAACACTGAAGCTTTCTTT
CDR3 protein: CASSPGLMNTEAFF
J gene: TRBJ1-1
D gene: .
V gene: TRBV18
clone size: .

CDR3 DNA: TGTGCCAGCAGGGACAGGGGAAACTATGGCTACACCTTC
CDR3 protein: CASRDRGNYGYTF
J gene: TRBJ1-2
D gene: TRBD1
V gene: TRBV27
clone size: .

CDR3 DNA: TGTGCCAGCCGGGGGGGGGCGCCGAATTACGAGCAGTACTTC
CDR3 protein: CASRGGAPNYEQYF
J gene: TRBJ2-7
D gene: TRBD2
V gene: TRBV2
clone size: .

CDR3 DNA: TGTGCCAGCAGACGCGGCCAGCAAGAGACCCAGTACTTC
CDR3 protein: CASRRGQQETQYF
J gene: TRBJ2-5
D gene: .
V gene: TRBV14
clone size: .

CDR3 DNA: TGCGCCAGCAGCTTGGGGGGCCCACGGACCCAGTACTTC
CDR3 protein: CASSLGGPRTQYF
J gene: TRBJ2-5
D gene: .
V gene: TRBV5-1
clone size: .